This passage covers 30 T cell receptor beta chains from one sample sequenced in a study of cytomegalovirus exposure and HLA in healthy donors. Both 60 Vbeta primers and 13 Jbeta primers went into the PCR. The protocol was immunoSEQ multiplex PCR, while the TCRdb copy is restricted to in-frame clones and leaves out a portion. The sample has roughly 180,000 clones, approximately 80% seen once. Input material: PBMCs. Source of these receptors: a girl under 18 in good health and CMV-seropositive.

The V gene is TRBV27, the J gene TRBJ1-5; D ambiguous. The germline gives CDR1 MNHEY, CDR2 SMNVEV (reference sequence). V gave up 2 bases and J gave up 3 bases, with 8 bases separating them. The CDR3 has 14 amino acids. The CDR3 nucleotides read TGTGCCAGCAGTTTAGGAGATCACAATCAGCCCCAGCATTTT. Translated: CASSLGDHNQPQHF.

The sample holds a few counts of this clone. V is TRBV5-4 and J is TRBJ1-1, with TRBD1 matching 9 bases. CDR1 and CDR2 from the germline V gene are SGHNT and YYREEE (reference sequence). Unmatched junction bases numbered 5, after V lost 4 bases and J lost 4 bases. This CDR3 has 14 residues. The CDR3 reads CASSLQGAVTEAFF. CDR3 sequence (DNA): TGTGCCAGCAGCCTACAGGGGGCAGTCACTGAAGCTTTCTTT.

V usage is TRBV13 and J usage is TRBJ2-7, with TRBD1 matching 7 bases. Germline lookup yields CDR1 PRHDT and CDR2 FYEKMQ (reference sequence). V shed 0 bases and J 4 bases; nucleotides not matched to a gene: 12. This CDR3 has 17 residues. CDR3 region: CASSLGTGKKWGYEQYF. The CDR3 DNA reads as TGTGCCAGCAGCTTAGGGACAGGGAAGAAATGGGGTTACGAGCAGTACTTC.

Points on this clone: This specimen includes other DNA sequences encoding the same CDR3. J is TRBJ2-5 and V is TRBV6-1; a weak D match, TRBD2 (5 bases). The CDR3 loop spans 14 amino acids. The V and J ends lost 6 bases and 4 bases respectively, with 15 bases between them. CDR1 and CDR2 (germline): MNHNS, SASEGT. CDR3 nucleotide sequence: TGTGCCAGCAGCCCTAGAGGGCTACGAGAGACCCAGTACTTC. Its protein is CASSPRGLRETQYF.

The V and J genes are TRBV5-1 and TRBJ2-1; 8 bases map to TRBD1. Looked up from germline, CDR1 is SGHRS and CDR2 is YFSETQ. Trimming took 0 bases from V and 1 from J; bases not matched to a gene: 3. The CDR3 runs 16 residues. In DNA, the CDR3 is TGCGCCAGCAGCTTGGGACAGGGGATATCCTACAATGAGCAGTTCTTC. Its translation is CASSLGQGISYNEQFF.

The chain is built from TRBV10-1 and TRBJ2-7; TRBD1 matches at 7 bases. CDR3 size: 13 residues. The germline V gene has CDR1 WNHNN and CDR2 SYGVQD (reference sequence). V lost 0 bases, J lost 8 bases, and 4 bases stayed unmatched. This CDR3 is CASSESGTDKQYF. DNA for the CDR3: TGCGCCAGCAGTGAGTCCGGGACAGACAAGCAGTACTTC.

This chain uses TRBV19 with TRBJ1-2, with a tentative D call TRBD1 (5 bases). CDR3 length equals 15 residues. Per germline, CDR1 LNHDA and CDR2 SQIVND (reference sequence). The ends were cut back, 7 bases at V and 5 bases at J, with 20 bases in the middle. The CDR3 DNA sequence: TGTGCCAGTACCCTCTTCGAAGGGGCTACTTATGGCTACACCTTC. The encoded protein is CASTLFEGATYGYTF. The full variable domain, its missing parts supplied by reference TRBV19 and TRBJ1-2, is DGGITQSPKYLFRKEGQNVTLSCEQNLNHDAMYWYRQDPGQGLRLIYYSQIVNDFQKGDIAEGYSVSREKKESFPLTVTSAQKNPTAFYLCASTLFEGATYGYTFGSGTRLTVV.

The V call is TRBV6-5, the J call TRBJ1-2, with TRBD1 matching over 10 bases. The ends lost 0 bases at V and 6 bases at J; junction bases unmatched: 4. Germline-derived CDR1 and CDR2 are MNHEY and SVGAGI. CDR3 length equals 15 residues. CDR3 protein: CASSYSGTGDDGYTF. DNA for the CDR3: TGTGCCAGCAGTTACTCGGGGACAGGGGACGATGGCTACACCTTC.

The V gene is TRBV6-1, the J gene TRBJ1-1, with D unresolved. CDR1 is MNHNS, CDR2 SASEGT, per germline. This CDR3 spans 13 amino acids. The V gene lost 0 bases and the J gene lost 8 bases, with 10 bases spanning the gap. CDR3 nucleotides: TGTGCCAGCAGTGAAGCCTTAATGAGAGAAGCTTTCTTT. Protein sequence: CASSEALMREAFF.

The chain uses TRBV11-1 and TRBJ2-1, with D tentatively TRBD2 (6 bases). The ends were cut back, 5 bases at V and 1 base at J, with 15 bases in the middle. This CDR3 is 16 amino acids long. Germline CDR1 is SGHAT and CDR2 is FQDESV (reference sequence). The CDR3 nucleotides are TGTGCCAGCAGCACCACCAGGGACTCTTCCTACAATGAGCAGTTCTTC. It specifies CASSTTRDSSYNEQFF.

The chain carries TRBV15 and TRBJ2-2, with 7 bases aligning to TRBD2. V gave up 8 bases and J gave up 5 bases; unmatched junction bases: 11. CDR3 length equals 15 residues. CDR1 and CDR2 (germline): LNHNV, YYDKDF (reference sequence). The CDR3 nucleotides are TGTGCCACCTCCCTGAGGGGAGGGACGACCGGGGAGCTGTTTTTT. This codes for CATSLRGGTTGELFF.

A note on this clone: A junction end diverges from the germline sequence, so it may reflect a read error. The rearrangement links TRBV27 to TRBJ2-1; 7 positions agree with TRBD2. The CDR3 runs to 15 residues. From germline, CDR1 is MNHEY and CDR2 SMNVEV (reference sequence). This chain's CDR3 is CASCFVRESYNEQFF. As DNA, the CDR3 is TGTGCCAGCTGTTTCGTGCGGGAGTCCTACAATGAGCAGTTCTTC.

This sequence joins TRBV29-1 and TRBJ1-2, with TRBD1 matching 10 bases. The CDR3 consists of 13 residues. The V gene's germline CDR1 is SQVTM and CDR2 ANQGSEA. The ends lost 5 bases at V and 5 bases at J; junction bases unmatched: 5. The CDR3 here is CSVRQGARYGYTF. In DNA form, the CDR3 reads TGCAGCGTTCGACAGGGGGCTCGGTATGGCTACACCTTC.

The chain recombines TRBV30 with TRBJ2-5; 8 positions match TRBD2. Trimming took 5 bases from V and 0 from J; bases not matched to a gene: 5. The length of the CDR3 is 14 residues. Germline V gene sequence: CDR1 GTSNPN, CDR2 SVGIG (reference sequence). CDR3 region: CAWGLAVYQETQYF. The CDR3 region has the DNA TGTGCCTGGGGACTAGCAGTGTACCAAGAGACCCAGTACTTC.

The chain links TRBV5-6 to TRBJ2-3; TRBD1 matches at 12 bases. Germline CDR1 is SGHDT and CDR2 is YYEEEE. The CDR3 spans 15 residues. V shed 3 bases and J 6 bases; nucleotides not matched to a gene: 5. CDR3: CASSYGTGGGDTQYF. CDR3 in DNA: TGTGCCAGCAGCTATGGGACAGGGGGCGGGGATACGCAGTATTTT.

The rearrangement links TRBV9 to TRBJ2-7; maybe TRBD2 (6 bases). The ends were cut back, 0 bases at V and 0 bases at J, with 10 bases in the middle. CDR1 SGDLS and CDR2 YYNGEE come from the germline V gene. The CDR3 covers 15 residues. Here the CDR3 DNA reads TGTGCCAGCAGCGTAGCGGCTAGCGACTCCTACGAGCAGTACTTC. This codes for CASSVAASDSYEQYF.

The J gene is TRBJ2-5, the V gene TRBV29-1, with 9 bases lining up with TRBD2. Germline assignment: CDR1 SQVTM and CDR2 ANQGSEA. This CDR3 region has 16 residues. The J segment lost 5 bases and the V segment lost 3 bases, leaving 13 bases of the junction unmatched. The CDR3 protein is CSVDGSSGSGGETQYF. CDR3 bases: TGCAGCGTTGATGGGAGTAGCGGGAGTGGTGGGGAGACCCAGTACTTC. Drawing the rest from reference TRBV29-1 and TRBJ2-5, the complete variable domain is SAVISQKPSRDICQRGTSLTIQCQVDSQVTMMFWYRQQPGQSLTLIATANQGSEATYESGFVIDKFPISRPNLTFSTLTVSNMSPEDSSIYLCSVDGSSGSGGETQYFGPGTRLLVL.

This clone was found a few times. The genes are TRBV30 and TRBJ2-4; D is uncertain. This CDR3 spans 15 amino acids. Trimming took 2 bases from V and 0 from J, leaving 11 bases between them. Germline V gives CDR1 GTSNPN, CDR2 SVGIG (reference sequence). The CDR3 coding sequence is TGTGCCTGGAGTTGGTCAGTTCAAGCCAAAAACATTCAGTACTTC. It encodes CAWSWSVQAKNIQYF.

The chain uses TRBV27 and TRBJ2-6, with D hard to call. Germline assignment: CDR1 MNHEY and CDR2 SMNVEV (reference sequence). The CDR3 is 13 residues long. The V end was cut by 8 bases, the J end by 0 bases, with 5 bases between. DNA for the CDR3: TGTGCCAGCGGCTTCTCTGGGGCCAACGTCCTGACTTTC. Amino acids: CASGFSGANVLTF.

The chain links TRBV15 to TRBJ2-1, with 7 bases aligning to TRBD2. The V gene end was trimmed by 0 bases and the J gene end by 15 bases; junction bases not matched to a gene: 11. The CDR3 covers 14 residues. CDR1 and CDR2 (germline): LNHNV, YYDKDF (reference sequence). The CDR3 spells CATSRDVGGSDLFF. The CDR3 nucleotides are TGTGCCACCAGCAGAGATGTCGGCGGGAGCGATCTGTTCTTC.

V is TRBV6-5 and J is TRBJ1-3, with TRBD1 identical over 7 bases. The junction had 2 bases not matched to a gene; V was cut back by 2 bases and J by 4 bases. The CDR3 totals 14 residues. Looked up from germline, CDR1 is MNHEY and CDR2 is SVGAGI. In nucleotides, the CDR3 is TGTGCCAGCAGTTACGACAGGGTGGGAAACACCATATATTTT. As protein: CASSYDRVGNTIYF.

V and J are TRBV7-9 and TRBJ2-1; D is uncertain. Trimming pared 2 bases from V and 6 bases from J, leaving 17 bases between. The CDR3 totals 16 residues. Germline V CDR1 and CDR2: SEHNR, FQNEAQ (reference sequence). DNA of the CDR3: TGTGCCAGCAGCTTAAGGTCTAGGCCCCCTGGCAATGAGCAGTTCTTC. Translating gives CASSLRSRPPGNEQFF.

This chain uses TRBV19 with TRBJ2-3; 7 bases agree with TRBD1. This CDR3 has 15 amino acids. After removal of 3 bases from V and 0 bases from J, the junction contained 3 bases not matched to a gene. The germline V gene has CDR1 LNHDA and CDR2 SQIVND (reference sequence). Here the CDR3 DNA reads TGTGCCAGTAGTATCAGGGGGAGAAGCACAGATACGCAGTATTTT. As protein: CASSIRGRSTDTQYF.

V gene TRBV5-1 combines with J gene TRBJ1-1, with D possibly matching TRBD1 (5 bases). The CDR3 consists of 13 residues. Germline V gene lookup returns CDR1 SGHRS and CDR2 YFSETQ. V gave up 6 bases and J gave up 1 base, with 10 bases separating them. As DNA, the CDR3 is TGCGCCAGCAACCGAGGACAGAACACTGAAGCTTTCTTT. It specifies CASNRGQNTEAFF.

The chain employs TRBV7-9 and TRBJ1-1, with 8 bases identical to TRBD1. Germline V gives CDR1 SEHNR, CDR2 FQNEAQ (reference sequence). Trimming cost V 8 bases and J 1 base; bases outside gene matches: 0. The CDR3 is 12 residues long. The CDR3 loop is CASGQGNTEAFF. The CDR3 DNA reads TGTGCCAGCGGACAGGGGAACACTGAAGCTTTCTTT. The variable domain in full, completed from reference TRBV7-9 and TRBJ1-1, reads DTGVSQNPRHKITKRGQNVTFRCDPISEHNRLYWYRQTLGQGPEFLTYFQNEAQLEKSRLLSDRFSAERPKGSFSTLEIQRTEQGDSAMYLCASGQGNTEAFFGQGTRLTVV.

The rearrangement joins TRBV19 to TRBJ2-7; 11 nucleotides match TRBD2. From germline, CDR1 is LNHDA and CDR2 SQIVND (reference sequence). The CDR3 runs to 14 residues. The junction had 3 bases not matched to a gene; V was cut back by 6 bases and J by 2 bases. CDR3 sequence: CASRRTSGPYEQYF. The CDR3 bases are TGTGCCAGTAGACGGACTAGCGGGCCCTACGAGCAGTACTTC.

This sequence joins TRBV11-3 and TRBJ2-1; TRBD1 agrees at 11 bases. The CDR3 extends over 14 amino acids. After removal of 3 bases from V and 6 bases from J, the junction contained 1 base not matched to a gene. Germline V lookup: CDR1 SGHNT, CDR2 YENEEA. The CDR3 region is CASSLGQGVNEQFF. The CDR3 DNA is TGTGCCAGCAGCTTGGGACAGGGGGTCAATGAGCAGTTCTTC.

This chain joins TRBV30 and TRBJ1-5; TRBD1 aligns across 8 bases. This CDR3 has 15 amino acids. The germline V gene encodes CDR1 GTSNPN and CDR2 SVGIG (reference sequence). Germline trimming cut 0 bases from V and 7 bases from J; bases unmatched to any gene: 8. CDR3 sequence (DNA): TGTGCCTGGAGTGTAGGGCAGGGGGCGAACCAGCCCCAGCATTTT. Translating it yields CAWSVGQGANQPQHF. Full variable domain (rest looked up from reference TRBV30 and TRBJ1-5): SQTIHQWPATLVQPVGSPLSLECTVEGTSNPNLYWYRQAAGRGLQLLFYSVGIGQISSEVPQNLSASRPQDRQFILSSKKLLLSDSGFYLCAWSVGQGANQPQHFGDGTRLSIL.

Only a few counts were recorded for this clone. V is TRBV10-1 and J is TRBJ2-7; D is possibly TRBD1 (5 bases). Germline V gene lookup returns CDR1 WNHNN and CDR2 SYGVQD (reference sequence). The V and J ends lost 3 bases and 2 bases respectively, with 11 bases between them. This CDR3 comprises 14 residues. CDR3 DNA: TGCGCCAGCAGTGACAGGGATTGGCCCTACGAGCAGTACTTC. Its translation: CASSDRDWPYEQYF.

CDR3 coding DNA: TGTGCCAGCAGCGTAGAGAAAACTAGCGGGAATCTGGAGGATACGCAGTATTTT. It encodes CASSVEKTSGNLEDTQYF. This sequence joins TRBV9 and TRBJ2-3, with 10 bases fitting TRBD2. Germline values: CDR1 SGDLS, CDR2 YYNGEE. V lost 0 bases and J lost 6; bases outside the gene matches: 13. There are 18 residues in the CDR3.